This TCR beta chain was recorded in a study of T cell repertoires in cytomegalovirus infection. The overall study: Shared public TCR beta signatures pointed to both CMV infection and a matching HLA type.

TCRdb processed the reads anew with MiXCR; each CDR3 protein has one entry. The table lists about 300,000 distinct CDR3 sequences, approximately 10% of them singletons. Study results and limitations: The response measured ex vivo was dominated by TCR beta clonotypes (HLA-C-restricted and CMV-specific). Carriage of CMV together with the relevant HLA was identifiable through cumulative public TCR beta family frequency.

The CDR3 sequence is 11 residues long. Germline V lookup: CDR1 MDHEN, CDR2 SYDVKM. The V end lost 2 bases, the J end lost 13 bases, and 11 bases lay between the germline ends. This clonotype was detected many times. The target antigen is unknown. The clonotype comes from a human donor in good health (CMV status not recorded). Some clones in this sample may be carry-over from other donors' samples. This rearrangement joins TRBV28 to TRBJ1-2, with D possibly being TRBD1 (5 bases). Sequenced material: PBMCs. The CDR3 sequence: CASSLPGQGTF. The CDR3 bases are TGTGCCAGCAGTTTACCTGGGCAGGGCACCTTC.